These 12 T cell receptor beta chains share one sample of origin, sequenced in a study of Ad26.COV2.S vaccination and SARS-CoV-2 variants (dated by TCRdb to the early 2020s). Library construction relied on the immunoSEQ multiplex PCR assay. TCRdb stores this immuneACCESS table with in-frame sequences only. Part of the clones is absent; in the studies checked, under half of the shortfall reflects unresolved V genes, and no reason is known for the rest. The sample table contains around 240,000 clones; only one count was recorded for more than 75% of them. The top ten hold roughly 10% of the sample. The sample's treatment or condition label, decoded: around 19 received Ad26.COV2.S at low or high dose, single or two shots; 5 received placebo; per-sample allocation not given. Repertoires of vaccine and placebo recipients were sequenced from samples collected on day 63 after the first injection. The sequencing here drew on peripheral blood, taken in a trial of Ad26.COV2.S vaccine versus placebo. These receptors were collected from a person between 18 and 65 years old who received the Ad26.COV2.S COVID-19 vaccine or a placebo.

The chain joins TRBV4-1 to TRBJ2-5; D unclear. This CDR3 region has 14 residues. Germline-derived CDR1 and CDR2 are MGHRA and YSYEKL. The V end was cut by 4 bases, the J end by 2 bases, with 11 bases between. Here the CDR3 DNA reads TGCGCCAGCAGCCGATGGGAACAGCAAGAGACCCAGTACTTC. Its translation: CASSRWEQQETQYF.

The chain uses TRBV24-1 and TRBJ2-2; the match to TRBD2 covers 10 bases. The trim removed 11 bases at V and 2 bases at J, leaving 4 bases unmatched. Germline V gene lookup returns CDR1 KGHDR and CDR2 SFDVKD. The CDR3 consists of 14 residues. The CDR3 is CAIASGSNTGELFF. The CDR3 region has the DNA TGTGCCATTGCTAGCGGGAGTAACACCGGGGAGCTGTTTTTT.

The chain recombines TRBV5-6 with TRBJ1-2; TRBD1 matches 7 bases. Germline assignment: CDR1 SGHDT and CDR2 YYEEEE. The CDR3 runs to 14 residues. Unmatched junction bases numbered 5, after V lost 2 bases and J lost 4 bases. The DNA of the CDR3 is TGTGCCAGCAGCTTAGGAGGGACAGTCTATGGCTACACCTTC. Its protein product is CASSLGGTVYGYTF.

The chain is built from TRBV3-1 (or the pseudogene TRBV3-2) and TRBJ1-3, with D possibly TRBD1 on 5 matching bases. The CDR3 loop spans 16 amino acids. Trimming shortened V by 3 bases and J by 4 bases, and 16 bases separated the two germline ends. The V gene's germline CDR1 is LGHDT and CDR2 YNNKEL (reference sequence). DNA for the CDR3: TGTGCCAGCAGCCACTCCGGGACCTTGAGAGGAAACACCATATATTTT. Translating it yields CASSHSGTLRGNTIYF.

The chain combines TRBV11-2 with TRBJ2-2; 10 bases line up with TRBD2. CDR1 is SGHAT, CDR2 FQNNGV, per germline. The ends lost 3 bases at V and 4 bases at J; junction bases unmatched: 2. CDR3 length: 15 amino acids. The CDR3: CASSFTSGATGELFF. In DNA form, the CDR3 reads TGTGCCAGCAGCTTCACTAGCGGGGCCACCGGGGAGCTGTTTTTT.

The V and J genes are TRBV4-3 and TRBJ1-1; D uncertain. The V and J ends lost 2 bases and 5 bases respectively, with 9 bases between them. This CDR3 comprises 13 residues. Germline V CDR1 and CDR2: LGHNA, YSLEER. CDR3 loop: CASSQRQETEAFF. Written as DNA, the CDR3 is TGCGCCAGCAGCCAACGTCAAGAAACTGAAGCTTTCTTT.

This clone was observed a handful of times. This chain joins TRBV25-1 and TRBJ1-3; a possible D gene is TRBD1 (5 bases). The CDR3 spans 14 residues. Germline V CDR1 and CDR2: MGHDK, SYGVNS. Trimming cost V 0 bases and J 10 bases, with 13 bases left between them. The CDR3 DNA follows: TGTGCCAGCAGTGAATATATCGGGGACGGAACCATATATTTT. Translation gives CASSEYIGDGTIYF.

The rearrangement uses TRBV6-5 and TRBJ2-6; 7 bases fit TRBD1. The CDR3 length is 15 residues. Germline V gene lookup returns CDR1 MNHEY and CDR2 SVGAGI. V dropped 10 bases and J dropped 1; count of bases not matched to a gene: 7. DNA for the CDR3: TGTGCCATCAGACAGGGATCTTCTGGGGCCAACGTCCTGACTTTC. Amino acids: CAIRQGSSGANVLTF.

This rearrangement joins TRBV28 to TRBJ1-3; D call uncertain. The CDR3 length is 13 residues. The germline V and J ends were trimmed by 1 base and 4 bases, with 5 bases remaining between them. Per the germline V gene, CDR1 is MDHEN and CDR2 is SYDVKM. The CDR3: CASSLFGGNTIYF. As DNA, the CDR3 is TGTGCCAGCAGTTTATTTGGGGGAAACACCATATATTTT.

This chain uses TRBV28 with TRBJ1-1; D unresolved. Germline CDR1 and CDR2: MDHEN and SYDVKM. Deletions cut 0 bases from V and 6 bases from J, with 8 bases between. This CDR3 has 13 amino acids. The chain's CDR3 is CASSLWGIAEAFF. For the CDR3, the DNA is TGTGCCAGCAGTTTATGGGGCATCGCTGAAGCTTTCTTT. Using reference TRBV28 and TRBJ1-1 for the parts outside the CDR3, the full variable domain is DVKVTQSSRYLVKRTGEKVFLECVQDMDHENMFWYRQDPGLGLRLIYFSYDVKMKEKGDIPEGYSVSREKKERFSLILESASTNQTSMYLCASSLWGIAEAFFGQGTRLTVV.

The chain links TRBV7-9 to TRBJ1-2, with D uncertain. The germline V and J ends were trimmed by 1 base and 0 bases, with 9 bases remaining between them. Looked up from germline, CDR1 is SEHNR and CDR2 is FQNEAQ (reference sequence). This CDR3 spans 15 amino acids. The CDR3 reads CASSLEGASNYGYTF. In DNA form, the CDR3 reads TGTGCCAGCAGCTTAGAAGGAGCTTCTAACTATGGCTACACCTTC. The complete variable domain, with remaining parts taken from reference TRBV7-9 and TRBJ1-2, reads DTGVSQNPRHKITKRGQNVTFRCDPISEHNRLYWYRQTLGQGPEFLTYFQNEAQLEKSRLLSDRFSAERPKGSFSTLEIQRTEQGDSAMYLCASSLEGASNYGYTFGSGTRLTVV.

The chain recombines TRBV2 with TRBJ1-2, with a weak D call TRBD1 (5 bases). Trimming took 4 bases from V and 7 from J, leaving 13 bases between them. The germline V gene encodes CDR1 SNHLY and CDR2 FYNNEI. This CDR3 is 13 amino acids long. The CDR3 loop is CASSAVTGSGYTF. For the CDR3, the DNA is TGTGCCAGCAGTGCGGTAACAGGAAGTGGCTACACCTTC.